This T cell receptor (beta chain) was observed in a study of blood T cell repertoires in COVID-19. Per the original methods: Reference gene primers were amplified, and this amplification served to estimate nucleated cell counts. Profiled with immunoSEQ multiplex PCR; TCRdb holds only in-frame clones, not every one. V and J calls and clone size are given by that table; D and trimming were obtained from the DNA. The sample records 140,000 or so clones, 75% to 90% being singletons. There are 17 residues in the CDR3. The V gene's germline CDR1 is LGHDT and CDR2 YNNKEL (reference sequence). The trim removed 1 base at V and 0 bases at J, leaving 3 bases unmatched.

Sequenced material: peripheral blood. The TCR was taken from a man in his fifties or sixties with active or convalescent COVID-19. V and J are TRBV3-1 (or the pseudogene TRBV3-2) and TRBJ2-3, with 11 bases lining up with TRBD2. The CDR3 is CASSQVRTSGSTDTQYF. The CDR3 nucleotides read TGTGCCAGCAGCCAAGTCAGGACTAGCGGGAGCACAGATACGCAGTATTTT.